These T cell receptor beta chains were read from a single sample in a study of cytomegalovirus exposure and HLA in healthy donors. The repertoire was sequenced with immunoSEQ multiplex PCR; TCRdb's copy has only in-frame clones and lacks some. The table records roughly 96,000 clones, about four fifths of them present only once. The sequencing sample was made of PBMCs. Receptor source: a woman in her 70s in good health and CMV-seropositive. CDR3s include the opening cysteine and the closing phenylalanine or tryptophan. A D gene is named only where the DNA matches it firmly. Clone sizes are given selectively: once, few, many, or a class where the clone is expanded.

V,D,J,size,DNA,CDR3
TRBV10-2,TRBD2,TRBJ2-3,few,TGCGCCAGCAGTGGACTAGCGGAGGGTGGCACAGATACGCAGTATTTT,CASSGLAEGGTDTQYF
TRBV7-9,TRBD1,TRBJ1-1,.,TGTGCCAGCAGCTCCTGGGACAGGTTGAACACTGAAGCTTTCTTT,CASSSWDRLNTEAFF
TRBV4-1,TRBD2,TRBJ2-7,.,TGCGCCAGCAGCCCTCGGACTAGCGGGAGATCCGAGCAGTACTTC,CASSPRTSGRSEQYF
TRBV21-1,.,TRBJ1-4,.,TGTGCCAGCAGCAAAGCGGGGAGGCGGGAGGGGACAACTAATGAAAAACTGTTTTTT,CASSKAGRREGTTNEKLFF
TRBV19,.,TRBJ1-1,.,TGTGCCAGTAGGATCGGGGCAGGGGCGAACACTGAAGCTTTCTTT,CASRIGAGANTEAFF
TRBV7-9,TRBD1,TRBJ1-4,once,TGTGCCAGCAGCCCGGGGACAGGGGGAGGAGAAAAACTGTTTTTT,CASSPGTGGGEKLFF
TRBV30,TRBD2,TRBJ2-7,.,TGTGCCTGGAGCCGGACTAGCGGGAGTGCCTACGAGCAGTACTTC,CAWSRTSGSAYEQYF
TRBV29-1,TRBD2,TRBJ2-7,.,TGCAGCGTTGAAGGGACTAGCGGGAGTAGTACGTACGAGCAGTACTTC,CSVEGTSGSSTYEQYF
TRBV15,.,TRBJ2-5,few,TGTGCCACCAGCAGATCCAGGGACCAAGAGACCCAGTACTTC,CATSRSRDQETQYF
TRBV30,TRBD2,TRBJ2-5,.,TGTGCCTGGAATTTGGCGGGAGCCTACCAAGAGACCCAGTACTTC,CAWNLAGAYQETQYF
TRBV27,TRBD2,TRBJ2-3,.,TGTGCCAGCAGTTGGGGGACTAGCGGGGTCACAGATACGCAGTATTTT,CASSWGTSGVTDTQYF
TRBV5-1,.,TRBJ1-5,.,TGCGCCAGCAGCTTGGAAGGGGTGAGCAATCAGCCCCAGCATTTT,CASSLEGVSNQPQHF
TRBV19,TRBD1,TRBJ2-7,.,TGTGCCAGTAGTGGGGCTGGGACAGGGATCCCACAACTGCGCTACGAGCAGTACTTC,CASSGAGTGIPQLRYEQYF
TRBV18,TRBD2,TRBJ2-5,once,TGTGCCAGCTCACCCCGGGGGGGAGAGACCCAGTACTTC,CASSPRGGETQYF
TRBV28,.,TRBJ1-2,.,TGTGCCAGCAGTTTATCTGTATTTTGGGGGTCGGGAGGTGGCTACACCTTC,CASSLSVFWGSGGGYTF
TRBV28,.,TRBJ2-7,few,TGTGCCAGCAGTTTGCCCTTCGGAAGCGTCGAGCAGTACTTC,CASSLPFGSVEQYF
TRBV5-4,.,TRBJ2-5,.,TGTGCCAGCAGACAGGACATCCTCGGGGAGACCCAGTACTTC,CASRQDILGETQYF
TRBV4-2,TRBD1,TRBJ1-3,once,TGTGCCAGCAGCTCCAGGACAGGCACCGTCTCTGGAAACACCATATATTTT,CASSSRTGTVSGNTIYF
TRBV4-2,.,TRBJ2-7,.,TGTGCCAGCAGCGCCAGACAGGACAGCTACGAGCAGTACTTC,CASSARQDSYEQYF
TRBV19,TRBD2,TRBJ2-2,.,TGTGCCAGTCTTTCGGGCGCCGCGGGGGGCACCGGGGAGCTGTTTTTT,CASLSGAAGGTGELFF
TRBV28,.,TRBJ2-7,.,TGTGCCAGCATGAAGGGGGCCTACGAGCAGTACTTC,CASMKGAYEQYF
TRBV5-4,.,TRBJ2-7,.,TGTGCCAGCAGCTTGGACTCAGGGACCTACGAGCAGTACTTC,CASSLDSGTYEQYF
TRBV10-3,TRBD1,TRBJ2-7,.,TGTGCCATCAGGACGGACAGGCTGGGGCAGTACTTC,CAIRTDRLGQYF
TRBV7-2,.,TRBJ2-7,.,TGTGCCAGCAGCTTAGACAGGGCCACCTACGAGCAGTACTTC,CASSLDRATYEQYF
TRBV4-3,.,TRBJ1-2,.,TGCGCCAGCAGCCAAGGGTCAGGAATCTATGGCTACACCTTC,CASSQGSGIYGYTF
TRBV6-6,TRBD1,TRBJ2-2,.,TGTGCCAGCAGTATCCGGACAGGACCGAACACCGGGGAGCTGTTTTTT,CASSIRTGPNTGELFF
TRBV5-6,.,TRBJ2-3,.,TGTGCCAGCAGCTTGGCCGCAGATACGCAGTATTTT,CASSLAADTQYF
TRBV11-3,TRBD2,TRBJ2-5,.,TGTGCCAGCAGCTTCGGACTAGCGGGGGGCAAAGAGACCCAGTACTTC,CASSFGLAGGKETQYF
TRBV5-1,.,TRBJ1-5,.,TGCGCCAGCAGCTCGGGTGGAGGAGATCAGCCCCAGCATTTT,CASSSGGGDQPQHF